A selection of T cell receptor beta chains follows, all from one sample in a study of cytomegalovirus exposure and HLA in healthy donors. Assay: immunoSEQ multiplex PCR; the TCRdb copy retains only in-frame clones and omits some. The sample has just over 150,000 clones; approximately 79% are singletons. Sequenced sample: PBMCs. The receptors originated from a woman aged 50 to 60 in good health and CMV-seropositive. Each CDR3 is given without its conserved first and last residue. The order of the fields is J gene, V gene, D gene, CDR3 protein. The D gene is left open where the match is weak.

J gene: TRBJ2-4; V gene: TRBV7-6; D gene: TRBD1; CDR3 protein: AADPQGAAVNIQY
J gene: TRBJ1-6; V gene: TRBV5-6; D gene: TRBD1; CDR3 protein: ASSLVPGGRGTYNSPLH
J gene: TRBJ2-7; V gene: TRBV4-3; D gene: TRBD1; CDR3 protein: ASSLSDRGYEQY
J gene: TRBJ1-2; V gene: TRBV18; D gene: TRBD1; CDR3 protein: ASSPVQGPLNYGYT
J gene: TRBJ2-1; V gene: TRBV2; D gene: TRBD2; CDR3 protein: ASSDRLAGPNNEQF
J gene: TRBJ1-5; V gene: TRBV6-1; D gene: TRBD1; CDR3 protein: ASSLTGDQPQH
J gene: TRBJ2-4; V gene: TRBV2; D gene: NA; CDR3 protein: ASSAFGGGIQY
J gene: TRBJ1-3; V gene: TRBV11-2; D gene: NA; CDR3 protein: ASSLESGNTIY
J gene: TRBJ2-1; V gene: TRBV4-3; D gene: NA; CDR3 protein: ASSQDAGRVDEQF
J gene: TRBJ2-7; V gene: TRBV28; D gene: NA; CDR3 protein: ASSLVSPSAQY
J gene: TRBJ2-7; V gene: TRBV7-8; D gene: NA; CDR3 protein: ASSLNAYEQY
J gene: TRBJ2-1; V gene: TRBV11-2; D gene: NA; CDR3 protein: ASSLAPGEQF
J gene: TRBJ1-4; V gene: TRBV5-5; D gene: TRBD1; CDR3 protein: ASSTVGTANEKLF
J gene: TRBJ1-1; V gene: TRBV6-1; D gene: NA; CDR3 protein: ASSVGAEAF
J gene: TRBJ2-2; V gene: TRBV5-6; D gene: TRBD2; CDR3 protein: ASSLERGANTGELF
J gene: TRBJ2-1; V gene: TRBV6-5; D gene: NA; CDR3 protein: ASSPSRGYNEQF
J gene: TRBJ2-7; V gene: TRBV5-1; D gene: NA; CDR3 protein: ASSLGTEKIEQY
J gene: TRBJ2-2; V gene: TRBV10-3; D gene: NA; CDR3 protein: AISPYTETGELF
J gene: TRBJ1-2; V gene: TRBV4-2; D gene: TRBD1; CDR3 protein: ASSQGTGRNDGYT
J gene: TRBJ1-2; V gene: TRBV5-5; D gene: NA; CDR3 protein: ASSLATGPYGYT
J gene: TRBJ2-3; V gene: TRBV29-1; D gene: NA; CDR3 protein: SSRPGSQTDTQY
J gene: TRBJ1-3; V gene: TRBV5-8; D gene: NA; CDR3 protein: ASSSDSLYSGNTIY
J gene: TRBJ2-7; V gene: TRBV5-1; D gene: NA; CDR3 protein: ASSLEAGHEQY
J gene: TRBJ2-1; V gene: TRBV11-2; D gene: NA; CDR3 protein: ASSLGHNEQF
J gene: TRBJ1-1; V gene: TRBV29-1; D gene: NA; CDR3 protein: SVDQGTTEAF
J gene: TRBJ2-3; V gene: TRBV5-1; D gene: NA; CDR3 protein: ASSLGERTDTQY
J gene: TRBJ1-6; V gene: TRBV5-6; D gene: NA; CDR3 protein: ASSTRRSGNSPLH
J gene: TRBJ2-1; V gene: TRBV7-6; D gene: TRBD2; CDR3 protein: ASRGDNEQF
J gene: TRBJ2-3; V gene: TRBV2; D gene: NA; CDR3 protein: ARDVAASDTQY
J gene: TRBJ2-4; V gene: TRBV29-1; D gene: NA; CDR3 protein: SVEGGRNIQY
J gene: TRBJ1-6; V gene: TRBV25-1; D gene: NA; CDR3 protein: ASSQRGPLH
J gene: TRBJ1-1; V gene: TRBV19; D gene: NA; CDR3 protein: ASSSQGNEAF
J gene: NA; V gene: TRBV13; D gene: NA; CDR3 protein: ASSLRAGHYEQY
J gene: TRBJ1-5; V gene: TRBV2; D gene: NA; CDR3 protein: ASSRGPNQPQH
J gene: TRBJ2-2; V gene: TRBV27; D gene: NA; CDR3 protein: ASSLRQAVTGELF
J gene: TRBJ2-3; V gene: TRBV19; D gene: NA; CDR3 protein: ASSQTGGRGTQY
J gene: TRBJ2-3; V gene: TRBV28; D gene: NA; CDR3 protein: ASSTTDTQY
J gene: TRBJ2-2; V gene: TRBV9; D gene: NA; CDR3 protein: ASSISGDGELF
J gene: TRBJ2-2; V gene: TRBV6-4; D gene: NA; CDR3 protein: ASSFGLNTGELF
J gene: TRBJ2-2; V gene: TRBV19; D gene: TRBD1; CDR3 protein: ASRTGGTGELF
J gene: TRBJ2-7; V gene: TRBV7-2; D gene: TRBD2; CDR3 protein: ASTRSGGNPGAEQY
J gene: TRBJ1-5; V gene: TRBV11-2; D gene: NA; CDR3 protein: ASSPGVTYDQPQH
J gene: TRBJ2-1; V gene: TRBV11-2; D gene: NA; CDR3 protein: ASSLERQGEQF
J gene: TRBJ2-1; V gene: TRBV7-2; D gene: TRBD2; CDR3 protein: ASSPSGGSSEQF
J gene: TRBJ2-7; V gene: TRBV30; D gene: NA; CDR3 protein: AWAYGTEQY
J gene: TRBJ1-1; V gene: TRBV18; D gene: TRBD1; CDR3 protein: ASSPGQKHTEAF
J gene: TRBJ2-2; V gene: TRBV30; D gene: NA; CDR3 protein: AVNHDRHAGELF
J gene: TRBJ2-3; V gene: TRBV5-4; D gene: TRBD2; CDR3 protein: ASSLGAGRADTQY
J gene: TRBJ2-7; V gene: TRBV6-6; D gene: TRBD1; CDR3 protein: ASTGTGVIYEQY
J gene: TRBJ2-1; V gene: TRBV10-2; D gene: NA; CDR3 protein: ASSNDWADNEQF
J gene: TRBJ2-3; V gene: TRBV19; D gene: NA; CDR3 protein: ATSYPRGSSTDTQY
J gene: TRBJ1-2; V gene: TRBV7-6; D gene: NA; CDR3 protein: ASSQGHGGYT
J gene: TRBJ2-1; V gene: TRBV11-2; D gene: TRBD2; CDR3 protein: ASSSLGAGGNNEQF
J gene: TRBJ2-2; V gene: TRBV7-6; D gene: TRBD2; CDR3 protein: ASSLETSGPSAGELF
J gene: TRBJ2-3; V gene: TRBV7-2; D gene: TRBD2; CDR3 protein: ASSLGRRGGTDTQY
J gene: TRBJ2-7; V gene: TRBV9; D gene: TRBD1; CDR3 protein: ASSPRQGSSYEQY
J gene: NA; V gene: TRBV4-3; D gene: NA; CDR3 protein: ASSQYRGPEQY
J gene: TRBJ2-7; V gene: TRBV6-5; D gene: NA; CDR3 protein: ASSPQEGPYEQY